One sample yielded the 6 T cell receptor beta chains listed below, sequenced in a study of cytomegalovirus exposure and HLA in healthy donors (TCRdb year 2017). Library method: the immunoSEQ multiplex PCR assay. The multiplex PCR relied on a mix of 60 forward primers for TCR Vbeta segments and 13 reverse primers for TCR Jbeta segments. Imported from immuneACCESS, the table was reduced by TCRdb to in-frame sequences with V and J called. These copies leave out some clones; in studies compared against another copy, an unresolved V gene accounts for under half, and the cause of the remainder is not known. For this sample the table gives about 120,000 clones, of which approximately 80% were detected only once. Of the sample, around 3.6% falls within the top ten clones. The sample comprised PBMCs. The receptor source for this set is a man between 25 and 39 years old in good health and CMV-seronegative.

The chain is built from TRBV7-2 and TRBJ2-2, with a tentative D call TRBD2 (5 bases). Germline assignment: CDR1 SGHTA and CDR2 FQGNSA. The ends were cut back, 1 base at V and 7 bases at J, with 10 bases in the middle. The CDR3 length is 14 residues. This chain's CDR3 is CASSLGLANGELFF. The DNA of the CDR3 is TGTGCCAGCAGCTTAGGGCTAGCAAACGGGGAGCTGTTTTTT.

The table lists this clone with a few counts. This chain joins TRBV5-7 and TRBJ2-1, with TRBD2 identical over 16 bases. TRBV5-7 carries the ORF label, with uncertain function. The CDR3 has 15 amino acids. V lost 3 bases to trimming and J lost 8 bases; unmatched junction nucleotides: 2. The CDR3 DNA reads TGTGCCAGCAGCTGGGGACTAGCGGGAGGGTATGAGCAGTTCTTC. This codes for CASSWGLAGGYEQFF.

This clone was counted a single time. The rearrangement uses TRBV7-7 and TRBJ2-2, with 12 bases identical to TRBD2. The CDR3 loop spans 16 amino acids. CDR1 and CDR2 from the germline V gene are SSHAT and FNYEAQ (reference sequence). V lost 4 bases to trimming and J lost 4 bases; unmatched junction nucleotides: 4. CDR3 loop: CASSWATSGGTGELFF. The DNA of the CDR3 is TGTGCCAGCAGCTGGGCGACTAGCGGGGGCACCGGGGAGCTGTTTTTT.

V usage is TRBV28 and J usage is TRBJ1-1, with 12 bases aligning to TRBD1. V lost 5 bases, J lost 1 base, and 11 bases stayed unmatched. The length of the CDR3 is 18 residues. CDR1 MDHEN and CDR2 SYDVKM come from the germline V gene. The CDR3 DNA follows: TGTGCCAGCAGTCCGCCGGGGACAGGGGGCATGTGGAACACTGAAGCTTTCTTT. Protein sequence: CASSPPGTGGMWNTEAFF.

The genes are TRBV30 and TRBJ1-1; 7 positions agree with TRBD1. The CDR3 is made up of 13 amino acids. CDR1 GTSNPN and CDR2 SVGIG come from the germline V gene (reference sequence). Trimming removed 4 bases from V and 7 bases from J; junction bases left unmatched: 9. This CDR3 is CAWTRTGLVEAFF. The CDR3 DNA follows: TGTGCCTGGACCCGGACAGGTTTGGTTGAAGCTTTCTTT.

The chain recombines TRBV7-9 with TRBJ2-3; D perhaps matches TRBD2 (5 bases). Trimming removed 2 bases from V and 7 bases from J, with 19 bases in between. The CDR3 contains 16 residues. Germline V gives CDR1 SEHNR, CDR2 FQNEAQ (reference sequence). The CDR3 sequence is CASSLPAGVPGNTQYF. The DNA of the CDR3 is TGTGCCAGCAGCTTACCCGCCGGGGTCCCGGGAAATACGCAGTATTTT.